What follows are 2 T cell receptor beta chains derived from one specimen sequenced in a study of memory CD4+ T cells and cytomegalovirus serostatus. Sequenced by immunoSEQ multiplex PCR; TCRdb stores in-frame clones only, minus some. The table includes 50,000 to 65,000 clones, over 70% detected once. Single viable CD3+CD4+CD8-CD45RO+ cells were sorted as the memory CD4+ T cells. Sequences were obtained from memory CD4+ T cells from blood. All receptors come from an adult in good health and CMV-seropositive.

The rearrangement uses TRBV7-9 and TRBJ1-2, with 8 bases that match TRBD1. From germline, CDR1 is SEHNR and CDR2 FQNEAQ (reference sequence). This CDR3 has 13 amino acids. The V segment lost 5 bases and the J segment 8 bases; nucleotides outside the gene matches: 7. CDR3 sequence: CASSTGQGWGYTF. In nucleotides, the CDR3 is TGTGCCAGCAGCACTGGACAGGGCTGGGGCTACACCTTC. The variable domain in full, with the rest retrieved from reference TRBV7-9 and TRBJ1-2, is DTGVSQNPRHKITKRGQNVTFRCDPISEHNRLYWYRQTLGQGPEFLTYFQNEAQLEKSRLLSDRFSAERPKGSFSTLEIQRTEQGDSAMYLCASSTGQGWGYTFGSGTRLTVV.

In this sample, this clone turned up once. This chain's CDR3 is CASSFDRASNQPQHF. In DNA, the CDR3 is TGTGCCAGCAGCTTTGATAGGGCGAGCAATCAGCCCCAGCATTTT. The J gene is TRBJ1-5, the V gene TRBV7-2, with D uncertain. Trimming left V 3 bases short and J 1 base short, with 10 bases between. CDR3 length equals 15 residues. From germline, CDR1 is SGHTA and CDR2 FQGNSA.